This T cell receptor beta chain was identified during a study of control samples from healthy donors and cancer patients. Some clones are missing from TCRdb's copy, which holds only in-frame ones; the method was immunoSEQ multiplex PCR. The sample lists around 99,000 clones, approximately 90% occurring once. CDR3 length: 17 residues. The germline CDR1 and CDR2 sequences are ENHRY and SYGVKD. The ends were cut back, 6 bases at V and 0 bases at J, with 18 bases in the middle. The V gene is TRBV10-3, the J gene TRBJ1-3; D possibly corresponds to TRBD1 (5 bases). The TCR comes from a human donor in good health. The donor label of this sample is uncertain. Sequenced material: blood. CDR3 nucleotides: TGTGCCATCAGAACCGGGACTTCCGGCCGCTCTGGAAACACCATATATTTT. As protein: CAIRTGTSGRSGNTIYF.